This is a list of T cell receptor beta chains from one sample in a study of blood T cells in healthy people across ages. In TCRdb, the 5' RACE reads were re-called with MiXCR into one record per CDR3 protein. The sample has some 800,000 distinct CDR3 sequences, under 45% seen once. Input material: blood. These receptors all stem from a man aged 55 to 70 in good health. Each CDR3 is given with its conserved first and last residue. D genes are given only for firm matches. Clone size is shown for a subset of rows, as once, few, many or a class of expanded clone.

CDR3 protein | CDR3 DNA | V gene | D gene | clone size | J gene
CASSLIAGATDTQYF | TGCGCCAGCAGCCTGATAGCGGGGGCCACAGATACGCAGTATTTT | TRBV28 | TRBD2 | few | TRBJ2-3
CASSVDAVSDTQYF | TGTGCCAGCAGCGTAGACGCGGTCTCCGATACGCAGTATTTT | TRBV7-2 | NA | NA | TRBJ2-3
CASSLGGQFNEQFF | TGCGCCAGCAGCTTGGGGGGACAGTTCAATGAGCAGTTCTTC | TRBV5-1 | TRBD1 | NA | TRBJ2-1
CSVRTGRASPLHF | TGCAGCGTTCGGACAGGAAGGGCATCACCCCTCCACTTT | TRBV29-1 | TRBD1 | few | TRBJ1-6
CASSPRGTSGGPQGTQYF | TGTGCCAGCAGCCCAAGAGGGACTAGCGGGGGGCCCCAAGGGACCCAGTACTTC | TRBV7-2 | TRBD2 | NA | TRBJ2-5
CASSQGDRGSYEQYF | TGCGCCAGCAGCCAGGGGGACAGGGGATCCTACGAGCAGTACTTC | TRBV4-3 | TRBD1 | many | TRBJ2-7
CASSLGTSAYEQYF | TGTGCCAGCAGTTTAGGGACTAGCGCCTACGAGCAGTACTTC | TRBV27 | TRBD2 | NA | TRBJ2-7
CASSPPGLAGVGETQYF | TGCGCCAGCAGCCCACCCGGACTAGCGGGGGTGGGAGAGACCCAGTACTTC | TRBV5-1 | TRBD2 | NA | TRBJ2-5
CRVDRGVDYGYTF | TGCAGAGTCGACAGGGGGGTAGACTATGGCTACACCTTC | TRBV20-1 | TRBD1 | few | TRBJ1-2
CASTYRGGTGLETQYF | TGTGCCAGCACCTACCGTGGGGGGACAGGCCTGGAGACCCAGTACTTC | TRBV12-3/TRBV12-4 | TRBD1 | many | TRBJ2-5
CSAFPISGTQETQYF | TGCAGTGCTTTTCCGATCTCCGGGACGCAAGAGACCCAGTACTTC | TRBV20-1 | NA | NA | TRBJ2-5
CSASVNNYGYTF | TGCAGTGCAAGCGTGAATAACTATGGCTACACCTTC | TRBV20-1 | NA | NA | TRBJ1-2
CSASDRGVDNEQFF | TGCAGTGCTAGCGACAGGGGAGTTGACAATGAGCAGTTCTTC | TRBV20-1 | TRBD1 | many | TRBJ2-1
CASSLPGSIQYF | TGTGCCAGCAGCTTACCAGGGTCCATTCAGTACTTC | TRBV7-2 | NA | few | TRBJ2-4
CASSSQWAGGMNTEAFF | TGTGCCAGCAGTTCCCAATGGGCGGGGGGGATGAACACTGAAGCTTTCTTT | TRBV6-5 | NA | NA | TRBJ1-1
CASSDSLLAGDNEQFF | TGTGCCAGCAGTGACTCTCTACTAGCGGGGGACAATGAGCAGTTCTTC | TRBV6-4 | TRBD2 | NA | TRBJ2-1
CASRDLRFNGYTF | TGCGCCAGCAGGGACCTGCGGTTCAATGGCTACACCTTC | TRBV10-2 | NA | few | TRBJ1-2
CASSLYGDTQYF | TGTGCCAGCAGCTTGTACGGAGATACGCAGTATTTT | TRBV5-1 | NA | many | TRBJ2-3
CASKTREYNSPLHF | TGTGCCAGCAAGACCAGGGAGTATAATTCACCCCTCCACTTT | TRBV28 | NA | NA | TRBJ1-6
CSVRLDTANTGELFF | TGCAGCGTAAGACTCGATACTGCGAACACCGGGGAGCTGTTTTTT | TRBV29-1 | NA | NA | TRBJ2-2
CASSIGVNYGYTF | TGTGCCAGCTCCATCGGGGTAAACTATGGCTACACCTTC | TRBV25-1 | NA | few | TRBJ1-2
CAGSLDGSSYNEQFF | TGTGCCGGCAGTTTGGACGGAAGCTCCTACAATGAGCAGTTCTTC | TRBV12-3/TRBV12-4 | NA | NA | TRBJ2-1